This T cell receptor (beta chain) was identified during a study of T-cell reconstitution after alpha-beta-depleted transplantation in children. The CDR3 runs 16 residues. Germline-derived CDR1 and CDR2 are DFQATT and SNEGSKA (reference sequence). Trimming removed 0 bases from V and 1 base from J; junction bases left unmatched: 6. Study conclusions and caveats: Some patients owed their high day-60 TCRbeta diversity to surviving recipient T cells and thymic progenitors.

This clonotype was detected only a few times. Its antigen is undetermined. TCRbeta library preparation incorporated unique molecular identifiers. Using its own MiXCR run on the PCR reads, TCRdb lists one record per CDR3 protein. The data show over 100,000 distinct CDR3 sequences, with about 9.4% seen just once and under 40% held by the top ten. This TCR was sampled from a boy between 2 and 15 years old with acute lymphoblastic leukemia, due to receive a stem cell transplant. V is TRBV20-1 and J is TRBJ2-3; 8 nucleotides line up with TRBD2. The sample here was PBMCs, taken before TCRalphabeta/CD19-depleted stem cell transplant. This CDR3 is CSARDYQTSGTDTQYF. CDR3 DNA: TGCAGTGCTAGAGATTATCAGACTAGCGGCACAGATACGCAGTATTTT.